This T cell receptor beta chain was obtained from a study of radiotherapy plus CTLA-4 blockade in lung cancer. Study-wide background: The study recorded objective responses in about 18% of patients and disease control in about 30%. The study's findings and limits: Tumor-origin TCR clones grew in blood after radiotherapy plus ipilimumab.

V lost 6 bases, J lost 7 bases, and 15 bases stayed unmatched. In germline, CDR1 is SGHAT, CDR2 FQNNGV. The length of the CDR3 is 17 residues. Sequencing used immunoSEQ multiplex PCR; TCRdb keeps in-frame clones, though not all of them. The sample comprises roughly 50,000 clones, under 85% of which are singletons, and 3.2% rests with the top ten. This clone occurred once. Its specificity is not known. The origin of this receptor is a human donor with non-small cell lung cancer who had a partial response to radiotherapy plus ipilimumab. The sample in question was peripheral blood, obtained from a patient treated with radiotherapy plus ipilimumab. This chain uses TRBV11-2 with TRBJ1-6; TRBD1 matches at 7 bases. The CDR3 here is CASSPARGDVLNSPLHF. CDR3 bases: TGTGCCAGCAGTCCGGCCAGGGGGGACGTACTAAATTCACCCCTCCACTTT. The whole variable domain, filled in from reference TRBV11-2 and TRBJ1-6, reads EAGVAQSPRYKIIEKRQSVAFWCNPISGHATLYWYQQILGQGPKLLIQFQNNGVVDDSQLPKDRFSAERLKGVDSTLKIQPAKLEDSAVYLCASSPARGDVLNSPLHFGNGTRLTVT.